This T cell receptor beta chain was identified in a study of blood T cell repertoires in COVID-19 (dated by TCRdb to 2020 to 2021). For the study in its entirety: The collaborator samples originated in the United States, Italy and Spain and spanned the acute and convalescent phases of COVID-19. The dataset comprised deeply sampled blood TCRbeta repertoires from subjects exposed to, actively infected with, or recovered from COVID-19. Nearly every sample came with metadata listing a de-identified subject ID, COVID-19 status, age in years and sex. The samples were drawn from two sources: the first 160 participants of the ongoing ImmuneRACE study, and approximately 1,300 subjects contributed by 6 global collaborators. The repertoires were released in a freely available public database meant as a resource for research on the immune response to SARS-CoV-2. The prospective study material was composed of cDNA or gDNA derived from T cells, B-cell-depleted T cells, or PBMCs. Where available, HLA class I and class II types were obtained from metadata supplied by the sample provider rather than from assay-based typing.

Cut back by 7 bases and 10 bases, the V and J ends lie 17 bases apart. CDR1 and CDR2 are read off the germline V gene as SNHLY and FYNNEI. Spanning cysteine to phenylalanine, the CDR3 consists of 14 amino acids. Here the CDR3 DNA is all that survives: 42 bases in frame from base 1. TCRbeta CDR3 regions were amplified from genomic DNA using the immunoSEQ Assay, a bias-controlled multiplex PCR. As for the original processing: The number of nucleated cells in each sample was estimated from the amplification of reference gene primers within the assay. To quantify the absolute abundance of each unique TCRbeta CDR3 rearrangement, sequence reads were collapsed and filtered. For each sample, productive Simpson clonality was calculated as the square root of Simpson's diversity index over productive rearrangements. Held by TCRdb, this immuneACCESS table contains in-frame sequences only and omits some clones. Under half of the omission traces to an unresolved V gene where checked; the cause of the rest is unknown. D and trimming come from the DNA, and the V and J calls and clone size come from that table. The sample yields over 100,000 clones; 70% to 85% were counted once. The ten largest make up roughly 7.7% of the sample.

What the authors observed across the whole study: How much clinical and demographic metadata was included differed by source and by participant, and the metadata was provided uncurated.

On this clone: This receptor's antigen is unknown. Nothing much larger sits one base from this clone, and base qualities are not available.

Whole blood was collected in K2EDTA tubes by collaborating institutions according to the institutions' own protocols. For TCRbeta analysis, collaborator samples were shipped as frozen whole blood, as isolated PBMCs, or as DNA extracted from either sample type. The rearranged segments are TRBV2 and TRBJ1-6; matching of 6 bases hints at TRBD1 as the D gene. This sequence originates from a woman older than 75 with active or convalescent COVID-19. The sample comprised peripheral blood. Read as DNA, the sequence is TGTGCCAGCATGAAGGGGGTAGGGGTCTCACCCCTCCACTTT. Its protein is CASMKGVGVSPLHF.